The T cell receptor (beta chain) under discussion was sequenced for a study of T cells in tuberculosis (dated by TCRdb to the late 2010s). Context from the whole study: The study combined CD1B tetramers and high-throughput TCR immunosequencing to characterize T cells specific for the mycobacterial lipid antigen glucose monomycolate (GMM). IGRA-negative adolescents, IGRA-positive adolescents with latent tuberculosis and adults with active tuberculosis, ten per group, were compared in a South African clinical cohort. The full study reports these points: Compared with IGRA-negative controls, TCR-alpha repertoires from active tuberculosis had smaller mean NN-distances to GMM-specific TCRs, which suggests that these TCRs underwent clonal expansion. Clinical samples were chosen by availability of cryopreserved specimens, and active tuberculosis cases were adults while controls were adolescents. A classifier using the diverse GMM-specific repertoire reached 85% to 90% accuracy (AUROC around 0.91), compared with approximately 70% accuracy using GEM motif frequencies. Shorter CDR3-alpha lengths in active tuberculosis patients partly drove the smaller NN-distances, and the TCR-beta difference was not statistically significant.

TCR libraries were generated with the immunoSEQ multiplex PCR assay, using TCR-beta and/or TCR-alpha/delta assays for each sample. Amplified TCR libraries were sequenced on the Illumina high-throughput platform. As for how the authors treated the data: Clustering and dimensionality reduction relied on pairwise TCRdist distances among GMM-specific receptors from T cells that were either sorted ex vivo or expanded in vitro. The score assigned to each clinical repertoire was mean NN-distance, meaning the average TCRdist to the nearest 10% of tetramer-positive reference sequences. GEM TCR motif frequency was calculated as the fraction of unique TCRs that matched known GEM sequences by V/J usage and CDR3 length. Active tuberculosis was classified by linear discriminant analysis with leave-one-out cross-validation, implemented in scikit-learn. As stored in TCRdb, this immuneACCESS dataset retains in-frame rearrangements with V and J assigned. A fraction of the clones does not appear; measured against another copy, unresolved V genes explain less than half of the discrepancy, and the remainder lacks a known reason. V and J calls and clone size are those listed in that table; D and trimming were worked out from the DNA. In all, the sample holds some 31,000 clones, and 91% of those were seen once. Roughly 2.4% of the sample lies in the top ten.

CDR1 and CDR2 are read off the germline V gene as SGHTA and FQGNSA. Relative to germline, V is 5 bases shorter and J is 3 bases shorter, with 13 bases between their ends. The CDR3 sequence holds 14 residues, the cysteine and phenylalanine included. Only the CDR3 portion is preserved as DNA: 42 bases, with reading frame beginning at the first base. At study entry, adolescents were screened for latent tuberculosis infection by tuberculin skin test and QuantiFERON-TB GOLD In-Tube IGRA. Unsorted cryopreserved PBMC were immunosequenced, covering on average around 94,000 T cells per clinical donor. Eleven high schools in the Worcester region of the Western Cape, South Africa, served as enrollment sites for adolescents aged 12 to 18 years. Some 10 M. tuberculosis-infected and around ten uninfected adolescents were selected with matching for age and sex. PBMC from adolescents were isolated by density centrifugation from freshly drawn heparinized blood and then cryopreserved.

Worth noting for this clone: This receptor's antigen is unknown. The sample holds no much larger clone one base away, and base qualities are not on file.

The chain joins TRBV7-2 to TRBJ1-2; the D gene cannot be resolved reliably. This clonotype was obtained from a donor between 10 and 29 years old with latent tuberculosis or without tuberculosis infection. Sequenced input: PBMCs. The CDR3 protein: CASSRRRYDYGYTF. In nucleotides, the sequence is TGTGCCAGCAGCCGAAGGAGGTATGACTATGGCTACACCTTC.